This T cell receptor (beta chain) was identified in a study of cytomegalovirus exposure and HLA in healthy donors. Profiled with immunoSEQ multiplex PCR; TCRdb holds only in-frame clones, not every one. The data show tens of thousands of clones, with over 75% seen just once and about 7% held by the top ten. Material: PBMCs. This receptor was taken from a woman aged 25-40 years in good health and CMV-seronegative.

The CDR3 nucleotides are TGCGCCAGCGGGTCCCTTAGCGGGAGGCCCAGCTCCTACAATGAGCAGTTCTTC. Protein sequence: CASGSLSGRPSSYNEQFF. The V gene is TRBV5-1, the J gene TRBJ2-1; 10 bases map to TRBD2. CDR1 is SGHRS and CDR2 is YFSETQ in the germline V gene. V gave up 7 bases and J gave up 0 bases; unmatched junction bases: 13. CDR3 length: 18 amino acids.